The 11 T cell receptor beta chains given below trace back to one sample, sequenced in a study of T cells in localized non-small cell lung cancer. Assay used: immunoSEQ multiplex PCR; TCRdb lists only in-frame clones, some missing. This sample has some 16,000 clones, with more than 75% found just once. This specimen consisted of peripheral blood, obtained before any cancer treatment. The receptors were gathered from a male donor at least 60 years old with stage I lung adenocarcinoma.

CDR3: CASSLQGMETQYF. In nucleotides, the CDR3 is TGTGCCAGCAGCTTACAGGGAATGGAGACCCAGTACTTC. This rearrangement joins TRBV7-2 to TRBJ2-5; a possible D gene is TRBD1 (5 bases). The CDR3 totals 13 residues. Trimming removed 2 bases at V and 5 bases at J, with 9 bases between. CDR1 is SGHTA, CDR2 FQGNSA, per germline.

V is TRBV5-4 and J is TRBJ2-1; possible D gene TRBD2, 6 bases. This CDR3 contains 17 residues. Germline values: CDR1 SGHNT, CDR2 YYREEE (reference sequence). V shed 3 bases and J shed 0 bases, with 16 bases lying between them. The CDR3: CASSSLAEVGSYNEQFF. The DNA of the CDR3 is TGTGCCAGCAGCTCTTTAGCGGAGGTGGGCTCCTACAATGAGCAGTTCTTC.

This clone was recorded only once. Here the CDR3 reads CASSFAGGQYF. CDR3 in DNA: TGTGCCAGCAGTTTTGCGGGAGGGCAGTATTTT. This chain links TRBV28 with TRBJ2-3, with 8 bases fitting TRBD2. Germline values: CDR1 MDHEN, CDR2 SYDVKM. CDR3 size: 11 residues. V dropped 3 bases and J dropped 11; count of bases not matched to a gene: 1.

This clone came up once. This sequence joins TRBV28 and TRBJ1-3, with 8 bases identical to TRBD1. The V gene end was trimmed by 6 bases and the J gene end by 7 bases; junction bases not matched to a gene: 8. The CDR3 contains 14 residues. In germline, CDR1 is MDHEN, CDR2 SYDVKM. The CDR3 region has the DNA TGTGCCAGCAGACAGACAGGGGAAGGCAACACCATATATTTT. Its protein is CASRQTGEGNTIYF.

The CDR3 is CAITGTSSNEQFF. The CDR3 coding sequence is TGTGCCATCACCGGGACTAGTTCCAATGAGCAGTTCTTC. The chain recombines TRBV10-3 with TRBJ2-1, with TRBD2 identical over 8 bases. Trimming took 7 bases from V and 6 from J; bases not matched to a gene: 5. This CDR3 is 13 amino acids long. The germline V gene has CDR1 ENHRY and CDR2 SYGVKD.

The genes are TRBV28 and TRBJ1-6; D not certain. V lost 6 bases and J lost 5, with 14 bases in between. This CDR3 contains 15 residues. CDR1 and CDR2 (germline): MDHEN, SYDVKM. CDR3 DNA: TGTGCCAGCAGCATTTTTCAGTTAGATAATTCACCCCTCCACTTT. The encoded protein is CASSIFQLDNSPLHF.

The chain couples TRBV5-8 to TRBJ2-1; the match to TRBD2 covers 15 bases. This CDR3 is 15 amino acids long. Germline values: CDR1 SGHTS, CDR2 YDEGEE. V lost 3 bases to trimming and J lost 7 bases; unmatched junction nucleotides: 2. The CDR3 bases are TGTGCCAGCAGCTACGGGACTAGCGGGAGGAATGAGCAGTTCTTC. Translated: CASSYGTSGRNEQFF.

V usage is TRBV27 and J usage is TRBJ2-1; TRBD2 matches at 7 bases. Trimming at V came to 6 bases and at J to 4 bases, leaving 6 bases not matched to a gene. This CDR3 is 14 amino acids long. Germline lookup yields CDR1 MNHEY and CDR2 SMNVEV (reference sequence). The CDR3 DNA reads as TGTGCCAGCAGCGGGGGGAACGGATACAATGAGCAGTTCTTC. Translating it yields CASSGGNGYNEQFF.

The gene calls are TRBV7-9 and TRBJ1-3, with D unresolved. The CDR3 covers 13 residues. The V gene lost 1 base and the J gene lost 4 bases, with 5 bases spanning the gap. CDR1 is SEHNR and CDR2 is FQNEAQ in the germline V gene (reference sequence). The CDR3 DNA follows: TGTGCCAGCAGCTTAGGGGGAGGAAACACCATATATTTT. Its protein is CASSLGGGNTIYF.

The chain employs TRBV6-9 and TRBJ1-4, with D perhaps matching TRBD1 (5 bases). This CDR3 region has 13 residues. Looked up from germline, CDR1 is MNHGY and CDR2 is SVAAGI. V lost 4 bases and J 7 bases, leaving 10 bases between the germline ends. The CDR3 DNA reads as TGTGCCAGCAGTTCGGGGGATTCTGAAAAACTGTTTTTT. Its protein product is CASSSGDSEKLFF.

This chain joins TRBV4-2 and TRBJ2-3; D tentatively fits TRBD1 or TRBD2 (5 bases each). V gave up 3 bases and J gave up 6 bases, with 19 bases separating them. Germline CDR1 reads LGHNA; CDR2 reads YNFKEQ. This CDR3 contains 16 residues. CDR3 sequence: CASSQTYGGVVDTQYF. The CDR3 DNA is TGTGCCAGCAGCCAGACATATGGGGGAGTGGTCGATACGCAGTATTTT.